This TCR beta chain was sequenced in a study of blood T cell repertoires in COVID-19. The overall study: Italy, Spain and the United States were the sources of the convalescent and acute COVID-19 samples.

Methods used by the authors: Counts of nucleated cells, estimated from reference gene primer amplification, were obtained. Sequenced by immunoSEQ multiplex PCR; TCRdb stores in-frame clones only, minus some. V and J calls and clone size are copied from that table; D and trimming were computed from the DNA. The sample records under 250,000 clones, around 90% being singletons. It was during active infection that Seattle patients were enrolled and then longitudinally followed. V was clipped by 5 bases and J by 8 bases; unmatched bases: 14. CDR1 LNHDA and CDR2 SQIVND come from the germline V gene (reference sequence). This CDR3 has 17 amino acids. This clone appeared once.

This chain joins TRBV19 and TRBJ2-1; 11 bases align to TRBD1. Sequenced sample: peripheral blood. The receptor comes from a man aged 25-40 years with COVID-19, enrolled during active disease. The CDR3 here is CASSHLPGTGGSDEQFF. The CDR3 DNA sequence: TGTGCCAGTAGTCATCTTCCTGGGACAGGGGGGTCCGATGAGCAGTTCTTC.